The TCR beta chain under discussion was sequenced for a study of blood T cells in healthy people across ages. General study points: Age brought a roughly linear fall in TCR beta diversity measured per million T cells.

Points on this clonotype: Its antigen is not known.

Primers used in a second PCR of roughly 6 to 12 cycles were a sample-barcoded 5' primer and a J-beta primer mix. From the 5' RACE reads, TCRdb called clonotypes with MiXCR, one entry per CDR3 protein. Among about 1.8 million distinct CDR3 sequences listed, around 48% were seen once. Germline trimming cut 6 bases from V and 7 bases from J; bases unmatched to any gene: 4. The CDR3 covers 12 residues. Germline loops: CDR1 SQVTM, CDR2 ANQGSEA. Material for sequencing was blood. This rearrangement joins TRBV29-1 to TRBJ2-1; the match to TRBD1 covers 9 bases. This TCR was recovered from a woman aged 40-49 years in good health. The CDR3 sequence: CSVGQGRNEQFF. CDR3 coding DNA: TGCAGCGTGGGACAGGGTCGGAATGAGCAGTTCTTC.